Listed here are 28 T cell receptor beta chains from one sample, sequenced in a study of identical twins (dated by TCRdb to the mid-2010s). The library was produced with 5' RACE. The instrument given in TCRdb is Illumina HiSeq 2000. The raw public data were reprocessed by TCRdb itself: fastp quality trimming at Q25, MiXCR clonotype calling, in-frame beta chains only. One record per CDR3 amino acid sequence lists the most common genes and DNA. For this sample there are some 690,000 distinct CDR3 sequences; about 20% appear just once. The top ten clonotypes cover more than 4% of the sample. Separately, the same data were catalogued under a study of T cells expressing NK-cell markers.

Sequencing was carried out using PBMCs. The receptors originated from a woman aged 18-29 years in good health.

This clonotype came up a few times. The chain carries TRBV7-9 and TRBJ2-7, with TRBD1 matching over 7 bases. The CDR3 sequence is 13 residues long. CDR1 and CDR2 (germline): SEHNR, FQNEAQ (reference sequence). The V and J ends lost 2 bases and 6 bases, in that order; junction bases with no gene match: 4. CDR3 bases: TGTGCCAGCAGCTTAAACAGGGGTAGCGAGCAGTACTTC. Translating gives CASSLNRGSEQYF.

The chain has TRBV6-1 and TRBJ2-1, with D perhaps assigned TRBD1 or TRBD2 (5 bases each). This CDR3 contains 14 residues. Germline V gene data show CDR1 as MNHNS and CDR2 as SASEGT. Trimming pared 9 bases from V and 3 bases from J, leaving 15 bases between. The CDR3: CASGTIPLYNEQFF. CDR3 nucleotide sequence: TGTGCCAGTGGGACCATCCCCCTCTACAATGAGCAGTTCTTC.

The J gene is TRBJ2-3, the V gene TRBV20-1, with TRBD2 matching 11 bases. CDR3 length: 21 amino acids. Germline V lookup: CDR1 DFQATT, CDR2 SNEGSKA (reference sequence). With 4 bases clipped from V and 2 bases from J, the junction kept 23 bases outside the gene matches. CDR3 DNA sequence: TGCAGTGCTACGGACCTTTCGCTCATCCCCCTAGCGGGGGGCTTCACAGATACGCAGTATTTT. Encoded protein: CSATDLSLIPLAGGFTDTQYF.

In its sample, this clonotype was seen a few times. The chain employs TRBV5-6 and TRBJ2-5; D could derive from TRBD1 or TRBD2 (5 bases each). This CDR3 has 14 residues. CDR1 is SGHDT and CDR2 is YYEEEE in the germline V gene. The V end was cut by 0 bases, the J end by 7 bases, with 13 bases between. CDR3 region: CASSLEWGSGTQYF. The CDR3 nucleotides are TGTGCCAGCAGCTTGGAGTGGGGGAGTGGGACCCAGTACTTC.

The V gene is TRBV7-9, the J gene TRBJ2-1; either TRBD1 or TRBD2 may supply D (5 bases each). Deletions cut 4 bases from V and 15 bases from J, with 16 bases between. Germline assignment: CDR1 SEHNR and CDR2 FQNEAQ (reference sequence). This CDR3 contains 12 residues. The CDR3 nucleotides are TGTGCCAGCAGCTCGATCCGGGACCGGCCGTTCTTC. Translated, it gives CASSSIRDRPFF.

This chain links TRBV20-1 with TRBJ2-2; 10 bases are shared with TRBD2. From germline, CDR1 is DFQATT and CDR2 SNEGSKA (reference sequence). The ends lost 6 bases at V and 10 bases at J; junction bases unmatched: 8. The CDR3 runs to 13 residues. The CDR3 here is CSAALAGREELFF. The CDR3, as DNA: TGCAGTGCGGCACTAGCGGGGAGAGAGGAGCTGTTTTTT.

This clonotype showed up many times. The J gene is TRBJ2-7, the V gene TRBV29-1; 8 positions match TRBD1. V gave up 6 bases and J gave up 5 bases; unmatched junction bases: 15. There are 15 residues in the CDR3. Germline V gene sequence: CDR1 SQVTM, CDR2 ANQGSEA. The CDR3 DNA is TGCAGCGTCGTGTATTATATGACAGGGGACGACGAGCAGTACTTC. It specifies CSVVYYMTGDDEQYF.

This clonotype has more than one count but fewer than ten. The chain has TRBV28 and TRBJ2-1, with unresolved D. The CDR3 runs to 11 residues. Trimming removed 5 bases from V and 10 bases from J, with 9 bases in between. From germline, CDR1 is MDHEN and CDR2 SYDVKM. The CDR3 sequence: CASSETMEQFF. CDR3 DNA sequence: TGTGCCAGCAGTGAGACGATGGAGCAGTTCTTC.

In its sample, this clonotype was seen a few times. The gene calls are TRBV5-6 and TRBJ1-3; D gene unclear. Germline CDR1 is SGHDT and CDR2 is YYEEEE. The CDR3 loop spans 15 amino acids. V shed 2 bases and J shed 3 bases, with 12 bases lying between them. CDR3 residues: CASSFGQDGGNTIYF. Written as DNA, the CDR3 is TGTGCCAGCAGCTTCGGCCAGGACGGTGGAAACACCATATATTTT.

This clonotype was seen a few times. This chain connects TRBV24-1 to TRBJ1-1; 7 positions agree with TRBD1. J was trimmed by 3 bases and V by 5 bases; bases with no gene match: 14. The CDR3 is made up of 17 amino acids. Per germline, CDR1 KGHDR and CDR2 SFDVKD. The CDR3: CATSASLRGAPDTEAFF. In nucleotides, the CDR3 is TGTGCCACCAGTGCTTCACTCAGGGGGGCGCCGGACACTGAAGCTTTCTTT.

This clonotype has only a few counts. J is TRBJ1-2 and V is TRBV11-2; 9 bases are a match to TRBD1. V dropped 1 base and J dropped 8; count of bases not matched to a gene: 5. CDR3 length: 14 residues. Germline V gene sequence: CDR1 SGHAT, CDR2 FQNNGV. The CDR3 DNA is TGTGCCAGCAGCTTAGTGGGACAGGGTAACGGCTACACCTTC. It specifies CASSLVGQGNGYTF.

This clonotype was counted between two and nine times. V gene TRBV12-3 or TRBV12-4 combines with J gene TRBJ2-2; TRBD2 might be the D (6 bases). Trimming removed 2 bases from V and 0 bases from J, with 13 bases in between. The CDR3 is 17 amino acids. CDR3 sequence (DNA): TGTGCCAGCAGTTTATCCCCTAGCGCCACGAACACCGGGGAGCTGTTTTTT. It is translated as CASSLSPSATNTGELFF.

This clonotype was seen only a few times. V and J are TRBV6-2 or TRBV6-3 and TRBJ1-2, with D uncertain. Germline V gene sequence: CDR1 MNHEY, CDR2 SVGEGT. This CDR3 has 15 amino acids. V was cut by 6 bases and J by 2 bases, with 16 bases left in between. The CDR3 is CASSRTQRANYGYTF. The CDR3 bases are TGTGCCAGCAGCCGGACTCAAAGGGCGAACTATGGCTACACCTTC.

The V call is TRBV7-2, the J call TRBJ2-2, with a tentative D call TRBD2 (5 bases). Germline assignment: CDR1 SGHTA and CDR2 FQGNSA. V lost 5 bases and J 8 bases, leaving 9 bases between the germline ends. The CDR3 extends over 12 amino acids. CDR3 in amino acids: CASSRPGGELFF. Here the CDR3 DNA reads TGTGCCAGCAGCCGCCCGGGAGGGGAGCTGTTTTTT.

The sample holds a few counts of this clonotype. The V gene is TRBV29-1, the J gene TRBJ2-1, with 8 bases that match TRBD2. J gave up 5 bases and V 5 bases, and 14 bases lay outside the gene matches. The CDR3 extends over 16 amino acids. Germline-derived CDR1 and CDR2 are SQVTM and ANQGSEA. In nucleotides, the CDR3 is TGCAGCGTTTTTAGTCCCGGGACTAGGATCCACAATGAGCAGTTCTTC. The encoded protein is CSVFSPGTRIHNEQFF.

This clonotype occurred a few times. This chain joins TRBV20-1 and TRBJ2-5; 9 positions agree with TRBD1. The V segment lost 6 bases and the J segment 5 bases; nucleotides outside the gene matches: 13. There are 15 residues in the CDR3. Per the germline V gene, CDR1 is DFQATT and CDR2 is SNEGSKA (reference sequence). The CDR3 here is CSAPDLDRGYETQYF. CDR3 in DNA: TGCAGTGCACCCGACCTGGACAGGGGATACGAGACCCAGTACTTC.

The chain couples TRBV29-1 to TRBJ2-1, with a possible D match to TRBD2 (7 bases). Germline CDR1 is SQVTM and CDR2 is ANQGSEA. This CDR3 has 13 residues. Trimming shortened V by 8 bases and J by 9 bases, and 20 bases separated the two germline ends. In nucleotides, the CDR3 is TGCAGCTCTCGGGGCGGGGGCCCGACTGAGCAGTTCTTC. Its translation: CSSRGGGPTEQFF.

The chain recombines TRBV9 with TRBJ2-1; D gene uncertain. V lost 1 base and J lost 5, with 4 bases in between. The CDR3 runs 12 residues. Germline loops: CDR1 SGDLS, CDR2 YYNGEE. Here the CDR3 reads CASSVRDNEQFF. The CDR3 bases are TGTGCCAGCAGCGTAAGAGACAATGAGCAGTTCTTC.

The table lists this clonotype with many counts. The chain joins TRBV7-3 to TRBJ1-6, with a possible D match to TRBD1 (5 bases). The CDR3 runs 14 residues. The germline gives CDR1 SGHTA, CDR2 FQGTGA. Trimming removed 6 bases from V and 7 bases from J, with 13 bases in between. The CDR3 loop is CASRPGQENSPLHF. CDR3 nucleotide sequence: TGTGCCAGCAGGCCAGGGCAGGAGAATTCACCCCTCCACTTT.

This chain uses TRBV2 with TRBJ2-3; D is unresolved. The CDR3 runs 14 residues. Deletions cut 0 bases from V and 2 bases from J, with 6 bases between. Germline V lookup: CDR1 SNHLY, CDR2 FYNNEI. CDR3 sequence: CASSEASSTDTQYF. The DNA of the CDR3 is TGTGCCAGCAGTGAAGCCTCCTCCACAGATACGCAGTATTTT.

This rearrangement joins TRBV28 to TRBJ2-6, with TRBD2 matching over 14 bases. Unmatched junction bases numbered 10, after V lost 6 bases and J lost 6 bases. The CDR3 sequence is 18 residues long. Germline V gives CDR1 MDHEN, CDR2 SYDVKM. DNA of the CDR3: TGTGCCAGCAGGAGGCCCGGGACTAGCGGGAGAATGGCCAACGTCCTGACTTTC. Encoded protein: CASRRPGTSGRMANVLTF.

The rearrangement uses TRBV2 and TRBJ2-1; possible D gene TRBD2, 5 bases. Per the germline V gene, CDR1 is SNHLY and CDR2 is FYNNEI. V was trimmed by 3 bases and J by 6 bases, leaving 6 bases between them. This CDR3 is 12 amino acids long. The chain's CDR3 is CASSESGNEQFF. CDR3 sequence (DNA): TGTGCCAGCAGTGAGAGCGGCAATGAGCAGTTCTTC.

The chain combines TRBV4-2 with TRBJ2-7, with TRBD1 matching over 7 bases. This CDR3 contains 15 residues. The V gene's germline CDR1 is LGHNA and CDR2 YNFKEQ. The trim removed 1 base at V and 6 bases at J, leaving 9 bases unmatched. The CDR3 coding sequence is TGTGCCAGCAGCCAAGGTTCAGGGGGTTCCAGCGAGCAGTACTTC. Translation gives CASSQGSGGSSEQYF.

This clonotype came up a few times. The chain links TRBV2 to TRBJ2-1; 7 bases fit TRBD2. Germline CDR1 SNHLY, CDR2 FYNNEI. With V trimmed by 10 bases and J by 5 bases, 14 bases remained unmatched. This CDR3 has 15 residues. The CDR3 nucleotides are TGTGCCATCTTAAAGTTGCGGGAGAGAGACAATGAGCAGTTCTTC. Translation: CAILKLRERDNEQFF.

This clonotype was observed at least ten times. J is TRBJ2-5 and V is TRBV12-3 or TRBV12-4, with 7 positions matching TRBD1. CDR3 length: 14 amino acids. Trimming removed 6 bases from V and 2 bases from J; junction bases left unmatched: 6. CDR3 protein: CASSLRDRQETQYF. DNA of the CDR3: TGTGCCAGCAGCCTTCGGGACAGACAAGAGACCCAGTACTTC.

This clonotype showed up many times. This chain joins TRBV12-3 or TRBV12-4 and TRBJ2-1; D is possibly TRBD1 or TRBD2 (5 bases each). The CDR3 loop spans 14 amino acids. Trimming took 3 bases from V and 4 from J, leaving 10 bases between them. CDR3 loop: CASSLRGGYNEQFF. In DNA, the CDR3 is TGTGCCAGCAGTTTGAGGGGTGGGTACAATGAGCAGTTCTTC.

V usage is TRBV6-1 and J usage is TRBJ2-1; tentatively, D is TRBD1 (5 bases). CDR3 length: 13 amino acids. The V gene's germline CDR1 is MNHNS and CDR2 SASEGT. Deletions cut 6 bases from V and 4 bases from J, with 10 bases between. The CDR3 nucleotides are TGTGCCAGCAGCCGGCGACAGTACAATGAGCAGTTCTTC. Protein product: CASSRRQYNEQFF.

The V gene is TRBV10-3, the J gene TRBJ2-7; D perhaps matches TRBD1 (6 bases). In germline, CDR1 is ENHRY, CDR2 SYGVKD. The CDR3 runs 12 residues. CDR3 DNA sequence: TGTGCGTTTGGGGGCCTTCTCGACGAGCAGTACTTC. It encodes CAFGGLLDEQYF.